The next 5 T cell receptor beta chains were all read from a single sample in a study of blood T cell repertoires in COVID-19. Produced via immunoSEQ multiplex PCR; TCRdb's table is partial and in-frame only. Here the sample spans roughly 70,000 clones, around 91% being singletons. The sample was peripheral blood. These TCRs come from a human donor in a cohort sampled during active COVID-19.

CDR3 sequence: CATEVAKQGSGANVLTF. CDR3 bases: TGTGCCACCGAAGTAGCTAAACAGGGCTCTGGGGCCAACGTCCTGACTTTC. The gene calls are TRBV24-1 and TRBJ2-6, with a tentative D call TRBD1 (6 bases). Per germline, CDR1 KGHDR and CDR2 SFDVKD. The CDR3 contains 17 residues. With 9 bases removed from V and 0 bases from J, the gap between germline ends came to 17 bases.

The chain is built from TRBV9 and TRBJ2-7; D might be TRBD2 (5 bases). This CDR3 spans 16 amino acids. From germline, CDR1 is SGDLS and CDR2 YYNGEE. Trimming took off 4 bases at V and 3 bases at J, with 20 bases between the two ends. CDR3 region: CASSLQPGTSLYEQYF. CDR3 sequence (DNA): TGTGCCAGCAGCTTACAGCCGGGAACTTCCCTCTACGAGCAGTACTTC. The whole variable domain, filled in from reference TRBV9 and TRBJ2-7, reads DSGVTQTPKHLITATGQRVTLRCSPRSGDLSVYWYQQSLDQGLQFLIQYYNGEERAKGNILERFSAQQFPDLHSELNLSSLELGDSALYFCASSLQPGTSLYEQYFGPGTRLTVT.

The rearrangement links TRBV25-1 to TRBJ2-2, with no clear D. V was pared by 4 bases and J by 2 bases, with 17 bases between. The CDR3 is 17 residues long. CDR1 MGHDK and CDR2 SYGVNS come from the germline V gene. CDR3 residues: CASSGAGNTPNTGELFF. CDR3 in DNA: TGTGCCAGCAGTGGGGCAGGAAACACCCCCAACACCGGGGAGCTGTTTTTT.

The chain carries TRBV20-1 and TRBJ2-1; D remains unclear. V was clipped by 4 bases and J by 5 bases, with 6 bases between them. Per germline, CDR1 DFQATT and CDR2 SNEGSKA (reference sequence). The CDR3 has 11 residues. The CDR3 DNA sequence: TGCAGTGCTACACTAAACAATGAGCAGTTCTTC. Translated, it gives CSATLNNEQFF.

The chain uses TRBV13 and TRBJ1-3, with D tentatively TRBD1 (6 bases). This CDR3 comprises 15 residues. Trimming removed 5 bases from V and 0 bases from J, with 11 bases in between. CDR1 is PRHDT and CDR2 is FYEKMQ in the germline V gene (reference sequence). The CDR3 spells CASSHGQISGNTIYF. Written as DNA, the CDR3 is TGTGCCAGCAGCCACGGACAGATCTCTGGAAACACCATATATTTT.